This T cell receptor beta chain appears in the sequencing data of a study of blood T cell repertoires in COVID-19. Study summary: The United States, Italy and Spain were the sources of the acute and convalescent COVID-19 samples. Sources were T cells, B-cell-depleted T cells, or PBMCs; the material itself was cDNA or gDNA.

In this sample, this clone turned up once. Original processing notes: Reference gene primer amplification gave nucleated cell count estimates. Libraries were prepared by immunoSEQ multiplex PCR; TCRdb keeps only in-frame clonotypes and omits some of them. V and J calls and clone size are given by that table; D and trimming were obtained from the DNA. The sample yields roughly 200,000 clones, approximately 85% seen once. The CDR3 has 15 amino acids. J was trimmed by 4 bases and V by 6 bases; bases with no gene match: 7. CDR1 is LNHDA and CDR2 is SQIVND in the germline V gene (reference sequence). Two negative PCRs, clearance, or symptom resolution had been documented for recovered Cohort 3 donors.

The V gene is TRBV19, the J gene TRBJ2-2; 8 nucleotides match TRBD1. This TCR was sampled from a man aged 35-49 years who had recovered from COVID-19. The material sequenced was PBMCs or T cells enriched from blood (not recorded which). CDR3 amino acids: CASRGGQVATGELFF. CDR3 nucleotide sequence: TGTGCCAGTAGGGGGGGACAGGTTGCCACCGGGGAGCTGTTTTTT.